What follows is one TCR beta chain and its context. V dropped 5 bases and J dropped 4; count of bases not matched to a gene: 11. Germline V CDR1 and CDR2: SGHTS, YDEGEE. This CDR3 is built from 16 residues. The authors' processing: Estimation of nucleated cell counts relied on the amplification of reference gene primers. Assay used: immunoSEQ multiplex PCR; TCRdb lists only in-frame clones, some missing. Clone size and the V and J calls come from that table; the DNA yielded D and trimming. The sample carries 270,000 or so clones, 84% recorded once. The data originate from a study of blood T cell repertoires in COVID-19. Overall study: Collection of acute and convalescent COVID-19 samples took place in the United States, Italy and Spain. T cells, B-cell-depleted T cells, or PBMCs provided the cDNA or gDNA that served as material.

The sample taken for sequencing was peripheral blood. This clonotype was obtained from a human donor in a cohort sampled during active COVID-19. The rearrangement joins TRBV5-8 to TRBJ1-2, with 10 bases matching TRBD1. The CDR3 sequence: CASRLPPGQGTYGYTF. CDR3 DNA sequence: TGTGCCAGCAGGCTCCCCCCGGGACAGGGGACCTATGGCTACACCTTC.